This T cell receptor beta chain was profiled in a study of radiotherapy plus CTLA-4 blockade in lung cancer. Trimming at V came to 0 bases and at J to 3 bases, leaving 8 bases not matched to a gene. Germline assignment: CDR1 ENHRY and CDR2 SYGVKD. CDR3 length: 16 amino acids. This clone has only one observation. Profiled with immunoSEQ multiplex PCR; TCRdb holds only in-frame clones, not every one. Altogether about 59,000 clones are present, approximately 65% being singletons, with the ten largest covering roughly 8.7%. The source of this sequence is a human donor with non-small cell lung cancer whose response to radiotherapy plus ipilimumab could not be evaluated. The gene calls are TRBV10-3 and TRBJ2-7, with 7 bases identical to TRBD1. The material sequenced was peripheral blood, taken from a patient treated with radiotherapy plus ipilimumab. The CDR3 region is CAISESGQELVYEQYF. DNA of the CDR3: TGTGCCATCAGTGAGTCTGGACAGGAACTGGTCTACGAGCAGTACTTC.